This T cell receptor beta chain was sequenced in a study of blood T cells in healthy people across ages (dated by TCRdb to between 2015 and 2016). Study-wide context: Template switching captured roughly one uniquely barcoded TCR beta cDNA molecule per two T cells in model experiments. Using deep sequencing normalized with unique cDNA molecular identifiers, the study measured how TCR beta repertoire diversity changes with age. The study analyzed two additional independent replicas of 1 million unique cDNA reads from the same blood draw for two donors, one aged 18 to 30 and one aged 80 or older. Donors were grouped into four age groups: young (average roughly 16 years), middle-aged (39), aged (roughly 62) and long-lived (over 80). General findings and caveats noted by the study authors: Total diversity estimates from one million sequenced T cells were considered lower bounds and underestimates. Bulk unsorted PBMC profiling prevented conclusive comparison of naive and antigen-experienced compartments. Observed TCR beta diversity per million T cells fell roughly linearly with age, and a significant reduction was already apparent by age about 38. Compared with the aged group, the long-lived group had more naive CD4+ T cells, fewer expanded clones and increased TCR diversity, suggesting age selection. There was a strong correlation between observed TCR beta diversity and the percentage of naive T cells measured by flow cytometry. Because the CMV infection status of the donors was unknown, age-related changes in expanded clonotypes may potentially have been confounded.

V sheds 3 bases and J sheds 3 bases, leaving 9 bases between their ends. The germline V gene supplies CDR1 MDHEN and CDR2 SYDVKM. Its CDR3 holds 13 amino acids, cysteine through phenylalanine. Only the CDR3 part of the read is kept: 39 bases, read in frame from the first base. This clonotype came up many times. The specificity of this receptor is unknown. Base qualities are not provided; no much larger clone lies one nucleotide away. The roughly 38 donors, aged about 6 to 95 years, were systemically healthy Caucasian individuals from Russia. Around 9.8 milliliters of peripheral blood were collected from each donor into EDTA-treated Vacutainer tubes. Ficoll-Paque density-gradient centrifugation was used to isolate PBMCs, with at least 6.5 million per sample. Trizol reagent was used to extract total RNA from the PBMCs, yielding at least 5 micrograms per sample. For every donor, an aliquot of PBMCs went through flow cytometry to measure the percentages of naive CD45RAhigh/CD27high T cells.

Library preparation employed 5' RACE. This sample was sequenced with an Illumina HiSeq 2500. A second PCR of roughly 7 to 11 cycles was performed with a sample-barcoded 5' primer and a J-beta primer mix. Each TCR beta cDNA molecule received a unique molecular identifier from a template-switch 5' adaptor carrying 12 random nucleotides. At least 2.5 million CDR3-containing paired-end reads were obtained from each sample. The Mint cDNA synthesis kit, primed by a TRBC-specific oligonucleotide, was used to synthesize first-strand cDNA from all RNA. Following uracil-DNA glycosylase treatment, all cDNA underwent a first 18-cycle PCR with the universal primers M1SS and BC2_uni_R. In the source study's methods: For normalization, 1 million high-quality reads were randomly selected from each sample, with every read carrying a distinct molecular identifier. Reads with shared molecular identifiers were discarded instead of being binned into consensus sequences. MiTCR, set to a Q25 quality threshold and the strictest error-elimination algorithm, was used for CDR3 identification, clonotype clustering and error correction. A nonparametric unseen species model with Euler transformation was used to estimate a lower bound on total TCR beta diversity. TCRdb took the public reads, trimmed them with fastp at Q25, ran MiXCR for clone calling and kept in-frame beta chains. Merged by CDR3 protein, the rows form single entries marked with the most common genes and DNA. These V and J calls originate from TCRdb's pipeline instead of the authors' own analysis. The table for this sample lists more than 750,000 distinct CDR3 sequences; about 29% of them were counted only once. The top ten constitute roughly a tenth of the sample.

The same data also went into a second study, on T cells of mothers and their children. Per the second study: Nine systemically healthy Caucasian individuals, comprising three mothers and their six children, were included as donors. cDNA synthesis used all of the extracted RNA, with roughly 1.6 ug of RNA in each 15 ul reaction. In the second PCR, the M1S primer introduced both the sample barcodes and 2-4 random nucleotides. Each mother yielded over 9 million TCR beta CDR3 reads and each child a few million reads. Thymic selection similarly shapes TCR recombination output in related and unrelated pairs, with minor effect from inherited differences. Normalized repertoire overlap in related mother-child pairs was always slightly higher than in unrelated mother-child pairs, but the difference was never significant. With a sensitivity of about 100 clones per million clonotypes, no persistent microchimeric T cell clones were detected. To look for features that set related mother-child pairs apart from unrelated individuals, the researchers ran deep NGS to compare the TCR beta repertoires of mothers and children. Mothers averaged about 37 +/- 4 years of age and children averaged about 12 +/- 4 years. After adapters were ligated using NEBNext reagents, the libraries underwent 100+100 nt paired-end sequencing on an Illumina HiSeq 2000. Mother and child libraries were prepared a month apart and sequenced in separate runs to prevent cross-contamination. For each donor, somewhere between about 450,000 and 2,000,000 distinct TCR beta clonotypes were identified. Naive TCR beta clonotypes were estimated from low-frequency clonotypes matched to each donor's FACS-determined naive share, without sorting.

This TCR derives from a middle-aged woman in good health. Recombination joined TRBV28 with TRBJ2-7; the D gene identity is not certain. Material for sequencing was blood. The DNA sequence reads TGTGCCAGCAGTTTGGTCCATATCTACGAGCAGTACTTC. Its translation reads: CASSLVHIYEQYF.